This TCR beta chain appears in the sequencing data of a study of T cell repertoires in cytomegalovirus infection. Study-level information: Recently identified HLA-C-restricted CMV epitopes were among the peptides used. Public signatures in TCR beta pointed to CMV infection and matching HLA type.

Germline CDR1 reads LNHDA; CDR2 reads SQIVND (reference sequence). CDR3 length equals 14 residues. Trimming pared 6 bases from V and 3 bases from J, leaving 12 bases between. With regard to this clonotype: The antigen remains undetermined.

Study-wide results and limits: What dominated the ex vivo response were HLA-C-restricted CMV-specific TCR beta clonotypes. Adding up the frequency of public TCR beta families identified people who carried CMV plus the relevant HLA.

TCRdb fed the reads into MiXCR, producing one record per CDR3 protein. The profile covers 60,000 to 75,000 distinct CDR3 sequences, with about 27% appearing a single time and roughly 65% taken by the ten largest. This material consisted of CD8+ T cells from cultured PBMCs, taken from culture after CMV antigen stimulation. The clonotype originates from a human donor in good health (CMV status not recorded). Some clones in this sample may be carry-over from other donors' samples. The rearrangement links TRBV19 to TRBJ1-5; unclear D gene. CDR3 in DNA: TGTGCCAGTAGCCTGCGGACGGACAATCAGCCCCAGCATTTT. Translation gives CASSLRTDNQPQHF.